This T cell receptor (beta chain) was profiled in a study of cytomegalovirus exposure and HLA in healthy donors. A multiplex PCR was run with 60 Vbeta primers and 13 Jbeta primers. This table comes from immunoSEQ multiplex PCR, and its TCRdb copy is limited to in-frame clones, with some not included. The sample has approximately 140,000 clones, around 80% seen once; the top ten hold about 13%. Trimming left V 2 bases short and J 0 bases short, with 11 bases between. The CDR3 spans 17 residues. CDR1 is MNHNS, CDR2 SASEGT, per germline. The chain employs TRBV6-1 and TRBJ2-6; possibly TRBD2 for D (6 bases). Sequenced sample: PBMCs. The origin of this receptor is a man aged 40-49 years in good health and CMV-seropositive. CDR3 in amino acids: CASSERAGISGANVLTF. The CDR3 nucleotides read TGTGCCAGCAGTGAAAGGGCGGGGATCTCTGGGGCCAACGTCCTGACTTTC.